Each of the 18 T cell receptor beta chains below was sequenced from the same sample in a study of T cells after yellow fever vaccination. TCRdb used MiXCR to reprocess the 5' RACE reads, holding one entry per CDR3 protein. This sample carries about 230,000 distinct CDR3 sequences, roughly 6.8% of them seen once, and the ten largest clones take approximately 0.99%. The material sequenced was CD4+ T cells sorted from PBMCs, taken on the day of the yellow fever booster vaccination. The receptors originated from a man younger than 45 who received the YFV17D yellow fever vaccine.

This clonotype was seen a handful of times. DNA of the CDR3: TGTGCCAGCAAAAGGGCTACAGATACGCAGTATTTT. It translates to CASKRATDTQYF. This chain links TRBV6-2 or TRBV6-3 with TRBJ2-3; no firm D call. Trimming left V 7 bases short and J 3 bases short, with 8 bases between. The CDR3 is made up of 12 amino acids. Looked up from germline, CDR1 is MNHEY and CDR2 is SVGEGT.

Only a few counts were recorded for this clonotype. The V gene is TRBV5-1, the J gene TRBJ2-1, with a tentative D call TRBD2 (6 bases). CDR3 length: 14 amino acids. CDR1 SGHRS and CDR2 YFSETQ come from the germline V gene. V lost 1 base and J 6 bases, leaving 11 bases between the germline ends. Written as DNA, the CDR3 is TGCGCCAGCAGCTTGTTTCTCGGGGGCAATGAGCAGTTCTTC. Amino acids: CASSLFLGGNEQFF.

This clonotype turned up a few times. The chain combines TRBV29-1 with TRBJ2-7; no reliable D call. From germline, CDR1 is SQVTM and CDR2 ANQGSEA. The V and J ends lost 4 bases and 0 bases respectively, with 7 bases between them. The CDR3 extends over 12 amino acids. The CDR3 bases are TGCAGCGTTGCGCGGAGCTCCTACGAGCAGTACTTC. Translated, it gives CSVARSSYEQYF.

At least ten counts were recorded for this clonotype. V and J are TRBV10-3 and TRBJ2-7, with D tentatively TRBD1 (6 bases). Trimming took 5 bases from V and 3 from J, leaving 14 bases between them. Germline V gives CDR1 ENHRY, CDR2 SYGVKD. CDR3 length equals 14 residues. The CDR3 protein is CAISYRALNYEQYF. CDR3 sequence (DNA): TGTGCCATCAGTTACAGGGCTCTGAACTACGAGCAGTACTTC.

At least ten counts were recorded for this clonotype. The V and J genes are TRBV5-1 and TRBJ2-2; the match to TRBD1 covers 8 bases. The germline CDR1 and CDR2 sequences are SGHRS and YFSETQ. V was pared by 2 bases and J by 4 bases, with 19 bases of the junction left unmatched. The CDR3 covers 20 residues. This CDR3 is CASSFKAGTGQMGSTGELFF. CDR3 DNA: TGCGCCAGCAGCTTTAAGGCCGGGACAGGTCAAATGGGGAGCACCGGGGAGCTGTTTTTT.

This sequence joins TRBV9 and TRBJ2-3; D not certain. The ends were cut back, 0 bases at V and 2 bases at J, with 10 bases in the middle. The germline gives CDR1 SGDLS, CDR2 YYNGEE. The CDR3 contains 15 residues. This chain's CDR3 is CASSVGGRFTDTQYF. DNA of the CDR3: TGTGCCAGCAGCGTAGGAGGCAGATTCACAGATACGCAGTATTTT.

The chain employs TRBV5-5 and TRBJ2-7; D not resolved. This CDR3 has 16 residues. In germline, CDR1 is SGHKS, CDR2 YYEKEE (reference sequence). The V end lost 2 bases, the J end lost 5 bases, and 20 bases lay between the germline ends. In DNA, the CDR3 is TGTGCCAGCAGCTTTAACTTCGGAACGTATACCCACGAGCAGTACTTC. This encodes CASSFNFGTYTHEQYF.

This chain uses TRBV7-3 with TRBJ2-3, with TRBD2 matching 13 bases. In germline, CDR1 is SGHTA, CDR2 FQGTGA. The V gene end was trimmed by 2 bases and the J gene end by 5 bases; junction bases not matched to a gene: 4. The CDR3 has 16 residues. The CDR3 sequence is CASSLRLAGGGDTQYF. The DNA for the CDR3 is TGTGCCAGCAGCTTACGACTAGCGGGAGGTGGAGATACGCAGTATTTT.

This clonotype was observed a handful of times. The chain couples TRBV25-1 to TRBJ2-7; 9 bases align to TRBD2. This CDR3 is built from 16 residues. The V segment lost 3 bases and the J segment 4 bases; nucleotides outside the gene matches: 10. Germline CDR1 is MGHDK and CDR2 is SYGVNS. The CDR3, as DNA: TGTGCCAGCAGTGAGGTAGGGGTAGCGGGAGAATACGAGCAGTACTTC. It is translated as CASSEVGVAGEYEQYF.

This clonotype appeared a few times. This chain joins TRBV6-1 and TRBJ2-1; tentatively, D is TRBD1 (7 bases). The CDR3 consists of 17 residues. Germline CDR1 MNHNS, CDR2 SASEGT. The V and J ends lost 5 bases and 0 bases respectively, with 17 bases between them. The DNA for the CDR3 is TGTGCCAGCAGTCTTAATGGCGGGACAGCCTCCTACAATGAGCAGTTCTTC. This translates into CASSLNGGTASYNEQFF.

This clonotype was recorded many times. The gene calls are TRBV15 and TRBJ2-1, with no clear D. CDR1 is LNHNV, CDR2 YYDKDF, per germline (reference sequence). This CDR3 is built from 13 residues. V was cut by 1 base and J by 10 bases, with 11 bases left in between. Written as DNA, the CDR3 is TGTGCCACCAGCAGAGTCGGAACAACGGAGCAGTTCTTC. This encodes CATSRVGTTEQFF.

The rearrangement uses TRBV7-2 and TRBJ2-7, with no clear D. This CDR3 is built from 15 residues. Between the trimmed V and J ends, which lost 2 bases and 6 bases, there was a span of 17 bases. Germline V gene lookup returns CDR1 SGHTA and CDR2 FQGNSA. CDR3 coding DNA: TGTGCCAGCAGCTTAAGGTCGACGGCGGTAAGCGAGCAGTACTTC. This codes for CASSLRSTAVSEQYF.

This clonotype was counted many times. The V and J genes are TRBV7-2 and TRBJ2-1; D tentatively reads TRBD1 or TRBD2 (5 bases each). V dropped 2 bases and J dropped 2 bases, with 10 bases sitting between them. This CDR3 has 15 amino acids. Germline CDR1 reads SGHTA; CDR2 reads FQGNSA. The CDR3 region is CASSLTGTAYNEQFF. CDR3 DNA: TGTGCCAGCAGCTTAACCGGGACGGCCTACAATGAGCAGTTCTTC.

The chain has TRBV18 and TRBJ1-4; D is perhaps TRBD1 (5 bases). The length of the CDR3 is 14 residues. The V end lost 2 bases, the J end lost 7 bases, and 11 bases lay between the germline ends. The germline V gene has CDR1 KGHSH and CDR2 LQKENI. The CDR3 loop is CASSPFPGVEKLFF. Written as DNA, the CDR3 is TGTGCCAGCTCACCATTTCCGGGGGTTGAAAAACTGTTTTTT.

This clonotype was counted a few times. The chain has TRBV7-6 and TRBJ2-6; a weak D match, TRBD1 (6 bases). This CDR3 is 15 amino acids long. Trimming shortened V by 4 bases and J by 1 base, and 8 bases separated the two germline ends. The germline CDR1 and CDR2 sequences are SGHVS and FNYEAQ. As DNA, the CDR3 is TGTGCCAGCAGCTCCAGGGGTTCTGGGGCCAACGTCCTGACTTTC. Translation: CASSSRGSGANVLTF. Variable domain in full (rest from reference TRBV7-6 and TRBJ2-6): GAGVSQSPRYKVTKRGQDVALRCDPISGHVSLYWYRQALGQGPEFLTYFNYEAQQDKSGLPNDRFSAERPEGSISTLTIQRTEQRDSAMYRCASSSRGSGANVLTFGAGSRLTVL.

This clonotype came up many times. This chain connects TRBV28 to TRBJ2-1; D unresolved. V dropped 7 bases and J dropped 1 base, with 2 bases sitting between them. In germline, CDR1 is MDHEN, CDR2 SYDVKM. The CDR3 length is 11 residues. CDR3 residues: CASISYNEQFF. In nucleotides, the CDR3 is TGTGCCAGCATTTCCTACAATGAGCAGTTCTTC.

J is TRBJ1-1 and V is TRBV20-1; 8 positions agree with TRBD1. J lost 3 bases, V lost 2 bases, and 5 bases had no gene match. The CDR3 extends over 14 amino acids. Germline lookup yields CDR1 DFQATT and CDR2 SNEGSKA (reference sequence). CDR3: CSARQGARDTEAFF. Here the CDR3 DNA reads TGCAGTGCTAGACAGGGGGCACGAGACACTGAAGCTTTCTTT.

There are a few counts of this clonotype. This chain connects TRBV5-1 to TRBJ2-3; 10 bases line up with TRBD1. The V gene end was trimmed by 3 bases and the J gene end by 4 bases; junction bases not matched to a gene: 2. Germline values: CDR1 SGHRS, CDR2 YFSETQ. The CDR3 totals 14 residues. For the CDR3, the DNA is TGCGCCAGCAGCTGGGGGACAGGGGCAGATACGCAGTATTTT. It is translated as CASSWGTGADTQYF.